The entry below gives a single T cell receptor (beta chain) sequence along with its context. The sample originates from a study of technical replicates of blood from several donors. V was trimmed by 0 bases and J by 1 base, leaving 10 bases between them. The CDR3 has 15 residues. Germline V gives CDR1 SGHDT, CDR2 YYEEEE. The table came from immunoSEQ multiplex PCR; TCRdb's copy has only in-frame clones and leaves some out. The top ten hold roughly 4% of the sample, which has tens of thousands of clones, approximately 92% seen once. The V and J genes are TRBV5-6 and TRBJ1-1; weak D call: TRBD1 (5 bases). This TCR was recovered from a human donor in good health. Some clones in this sample may be carry-over from other donors' samples. The sample was PBMCs. CDR3 DNA: TGTGCCAGCAGCTTGGCCGGGGGTTCGAACACTGAAGCTTTCTTT. Protein sequence: CASSLAGGSNTEAFF.